This is a list of T cell receptor beta chains from one sample in a study of blood T cell repertoires in COVID-19. Generated by immunoSEQ multiplex PCR, the TCRdb table keeps only in-frame clones and is missing some. The table lists 390,000 or so clones, roughly four fifths of them singletons. Specimen: PBMCs or T cells enriched from blood (not recorded which). The source is a woman aged 50 to 65 who had recovered from COVID-19. CDR3s include the opening cysteine and the closing phenylalanine or tryptophan. A D gene is named only where the DNA matches it firmly. Clone sizes are given selectively: once, few, many, or a class where the clone is expanded.

clone size	D gene	V gene	J gene	CDR3 protein	CDR3 DNA
-	TRBD2	TRBV6-2/TRBV6-3	TRBJ2-1	CASSFGTSEFSYNEQFF	TGTGCCAGCAGTTTCGGGACTAGCGAGTTCTCCTACAATGAGCAGTTCTTC
-	TRBD1	TRBV7-8	TRBJ2-7	CASSLNRGREVYYEQYF	TGTGCCAGCAGCTTGAACAGGGGGCGCGAAGTTTACTACGAGCAGTACTTC
-	TRBD2	TRBV14	TRBJ2-7	CASSRDGLASSYEQYF	TGTGCCAGCAGCCGTGACGGACTAGCTAGCTCCTACGAGCAGTACTTC
-	TRBD2	TRBV5-1	TRBJ2-3	CASSHPRGASGGTDTQYF	TGCGCCAGCAGCCACCCCCGGGGTGCTAGCGGAGGCACAGATACGCAGTATTTT
-	TRBD2	TRBV7-6	TRBJ2-1	CASSLDWGGNEQFF	TGTGCCAGCAGCTTAGACTGGGGGGGCAATGAGCAGTTCTTC
-	TRBD1	TRBV28	TRBJ1-2	CASSRTGQLHTF	TGTGCCAGCAGCCGAACGGGACAGTTGCACACCTTC
-	TRBD1	TRBV9	TRBJ1-3	CASSPRHGTVENTIYF	TGTGCCAGCAGCCCACGCCATGGGACAGTGGAAAACACCATATATTTT
-	TRBD1	TRBV6-2/TRBV6-3	TRBJ2-7	CASSRQGYEQYF	TGTGCCAGCAGTAGACAGGGTTACGAGCAGTACTTC
-	-	TRBV6-1	TRBJ1-3	CASSEQGTGNTIYF	TGTGCCAGCAGTGAACAGGGGACTGGAAACACCATATATTTT
-	-	TRBV6-2/TRBV6-3	TRBJ2-6	CASSPLGSSGANVLTF	TGTGCCAGCAGTCCCCTGGGGAGCTCTGGGGCCAACGTCCTGACTTTC
-	-	TRBV18	TRBJ1-3	CASSLGLNGNTIYF	TGTGCCAGCTCACTGGGGCTAAATGGAAACACCATATATTTT
-	TRBD2	TRBV3-1/TRBV3-2	TRBJ2-5	CASSRLLLAGGGETQYF	TGTGCCAGCAGCCGCTTGCTTCTAGCGGGAGGAGGAGAGACCCAGTACTTC
-	-	TRBV10-3	TRBJ2-1	CATREAAGQGNEQFF	TGTGCCACCAGGGAGGCGGCAGGGCAGGGCAATGAGCAGTTCTTC
-	TRBD2	TRBV7-8	TRBJ2-3	CASSTSSGGTADTQYF	TGTGCCAGCAGCACCTCTAGCGGGGGGACAGCAGATACGCAGTATTTT
-	TRBD1	TRBV5-1	TRBJ1-1	CASSLALQGASTEAFF	TGCGCCAGCAGCCTTGCCCTACAGGGGGCGAGCACTGAAGCTTTCTTT
-	-	TRBV5-1	TRBJ1-1	CASSLGRADTEAFF	TGCGCCAGCAGCTTGGGCAGGGCGGACACTGAAGCTTTCTTT
-	TRBD1	TRBV9	TRBJ2-5	CASSVGQGGAETQYF	TGTGCCAGCAGCGTAGGACAGGGGGGCGCGGAGACCCAGTACTTC
-	TRBD2	TRBV7-9	TRBJ2-3	CASSPGGGWTDTQYF	TGTGCCAGCAGCCCGGGGGGGGGTTGGACAGATACGCAGTATTTT
-	TRBD1	TRBV27	TRBJ2-7	CASSLSSTGGKGSEQYF	TGTGCCAGCAGTTTATCTTCGACAGGGGGCAAGGGAAGCGAGCAGTACTTC
-	-	TRBV7-9	TRBJ1-3	CASSTPSPGDSGNTIYF	TGTGCCAGCAGCACACCCAGTCCAGGCGACTCTGGAAACACCATATATTTT
-	TRBD1	TRBV19	TRBJ1-2	CASRFDRGQKNGYTF	TGTGCCAGCCGCTTCGACAGGGGACAGAAAAATGGCTACACCTTC
few	-	TRBV3-1/TRBV3-2	TRBJ1-6	CASSLGLPSSPLHF	TGTGCCAGCAGCCTAGGACTGCCAAGTTCACCCCTCCACTTT
-	-	TRBV11-3	TRBJ1-6	CASSLGGGYGSPLHF	TGTGCCAGCAGCTTAGGTGGAGGCTACGGCTCACCCCTCCACTTT
-	TRBD1	TRBV3-1/TRBV3-2	TRBJ2-1	CASSPRGRDEQFF	TGTGCCAGCAGCCCCAGGGGGCGCGATGAGCAGTTCTTC
-	-	TRBV12-1	TRBJ1-5	CASSPRSFGQPQHF	TGTGCCAGCAGCCCCCGGTCCTTCGGGCAGCCCCAGCATTTT
-	TRBD1	TRBV7-3	TRBJ2-1	CASSWSGGYNEQFF	TGTGCCAGCAGCTGGTCAGGGGGATACAATGAGCAGTTCTTC
-	TRBD2	TRBV6-1	TRBJ2-2	CASSERGANTGELFF	TGTGCCAGCAGTGAGCGGGGGGCGAACACCGGGGAGCTGTTTTTT
-	-	TRBV29-1	TRBJ1-2	CSVEDYVVGYTF	TGCAGCGTTGAGGACTACGTGGTTGGCTACACCTTC
-	-	TRBV7-2	TRBJ2-1	CASSPPVQDVDSHNEQFF	TGTGCCAGCAGCCCTCCCGTCCAAGACGTGGACAGTCACAATGAGCAGTTCTTC
-	TRBD2	TRBV14	TRBJ2-3	CASSLAGATDTQYF	TGTGCCAGCAGCCTAGCGGGGGCCACAGATACGCAGTATTTT
-	TRBD1	TRBV6-5	TRBJ2-7	CASSSGTGGPYEQYF	TGTGCCAGCAGCTCCGGGACAGGGGGACCCTACGAGCAGTACTTC
-	TRBD2	TRBV2	TRBJ2-1	CASSDRGRTALNEQFF	TGTGCCAGCAGTGACCGCGGGAGGACGGCACTCAATGAGCAGTTCTTC
few	-	TRBV7-3	TRBJ2-1	CASSLLGLGGNEQFF	TGTGCCAGCAGCTTGCTCGGACTAGGGGGCAATGAGCAGTTCTTC
once	TRBD1	TRBV2	TRBJ2-1	CASSRQGGTHGEQFF	TGTGCCAGCAGTCGACAGGGGGGGACTCATGGTGAGCAGTTCTTC
-	-	TRBV28	TRBJ1-4	CASSLLDLRNRREKLFF	TGTGCCAGCAGCCTCCTTGATTTGAGGAACCGTCGGGAAAAACTGTTTTTT
-	-	TRBV29-1	TRBJ1-4	CSVEVDGGRKLFF	TGCAGCGTTGAAGTGGACGGAGGTAGAAAACTGTTTTTT